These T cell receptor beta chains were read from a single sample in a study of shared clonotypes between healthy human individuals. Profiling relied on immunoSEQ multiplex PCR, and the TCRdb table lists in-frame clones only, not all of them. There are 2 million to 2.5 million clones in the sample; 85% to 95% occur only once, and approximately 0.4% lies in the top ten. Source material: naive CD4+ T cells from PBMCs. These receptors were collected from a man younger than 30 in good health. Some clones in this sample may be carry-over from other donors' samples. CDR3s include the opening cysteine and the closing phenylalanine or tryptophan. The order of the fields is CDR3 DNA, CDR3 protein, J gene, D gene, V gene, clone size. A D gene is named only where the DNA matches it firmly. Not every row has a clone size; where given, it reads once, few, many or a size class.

CDR3 DNA: TGTGCCAGCAGCAGGGCCCTCGAGCAGTACTTC
CDR3 protein: CASSRALEQYF
J gene: TRBJ2-7
D gene: NA
V gene: TRBV7-2
clone size: NA

CDR3 DNA: TGTGCCAGCAGCTCCAGTACCGGGACTTGGGGATACGAGCAGTACTTC
CDR3 protein: CASSSSTGTWGYEQYF
J gene: TRBJ2-7
D gene: NA
V gene: TRBV11-2
clone size: NA

CDR3 DNA: TGTGCCAGCAGCTTATCCCGGGGGGTCCAAGAGACCCAGTACTTC
CDR3 protein: CASSLSRGVQETQYF
J gene: TRBJ2-5
D gene: TRBD2
V gene: TRBV7-3
clone size: NA

CDR3 DNA: TGCAGCGTTGTTCCTAGCGGGGGCACAGATACGCAGTATTTT
CDR3 protein: CSVVPSGGTDTQYF
J gene: TRBJ2-3
D gene: TRBD2
V gene: TRBV29-1
clone size: NA

CDR3 DNA: TGTGCCTCCAGGGAACTCTACTATGGCTACACCTTC
CDR3 protein: CASRELYYGYTF
J gene: TRBJ1-2
D gene: NA
V gene: TRBV19
clone size: NA

CDR3 DNA: TGTGCCAGCAGCTTATTGACTAGCGGGATCTACGAGCAGTACTTC
CDR3 protein: CASSLLTSGIYEQYF
J gene: TRBJ2-7
D gene: TRBD2
V gene: TRBV7-9
clone size: NA

CDR3 DNA: TGTGCCAGCAGCTATTCGCTTACCACAGATACGCAGTATTTT
CDR3 protein: CASSYSLTTDTQYF
J gene: TRBJ2-3
D gene: NA
V gene: TRBV7-2
clone size: NA

CDR3 DNA: TGTGCCATCAGTGACCTTCCGGGAGCTGCGGAGACCCAGTACTTC
CDR3 protein: CAISDLPGAAETQYF
J gene: TRBJ2-5
D gene: NA
V gene: TRBV10-3
clone size: few

CDR3 DNA: TGTGCCTGGAGCACGGGCGGGGGGCAATACATTCAGTACTTC
CDR3 protein: CAWSTGGGQYIQYF
J gene: TRBJ2-4
D gene: TRBD2
V gene: TRBV30
clone size: NA

CDR3 DNA: TGCAGTGCTGCGAGGGGGTACGAGCAGTACTTC
CDR3 protein: CSAARGYEQYF
J gene: TRBJ2-7
D gene: NA
V gene: TRBV20-1
clone size: NA

CDR3 DNA: TGTGCCAGCAGCACCAAGGACACTGAAGCTTTCTTT
CDR3 protein: CASSTKDTEAFF
J gene: TRBJ1-1
D gene: NA
V gene: TRBV7-9
clone size: NA

CDR3 DNA: TGTGCCAGCAGCTTAGTAGTCTTGGTGAACACTGAAGCTTTCTTT
CDR3 protein: CASSLVVLVNTEAFF
J gene: TRBJ1-1
D gene: NA
V gene: TRBV7-2
clone size: NA

CDR3 DNA: TGTGCCAGCAGTTTAGGTACAACTAGCCTCTCCTACAATGAGCAGTTCTTC
CDR3 protein: CASSLGTTSLSYNEQFF
J gene: TRBJ2-1
D gene: NA
V gene: TRBV28
clone size: NA

CDR3 DNA: TGTGCCAGCAGTTCCCCGGGGACGAATACGCAGTATTTT
CDR3 protein: CASSSPGTNTQYF
J gene: TRBJ2-3
D gene: NA
V gene: TRBV28
clone size: NA

CDR3 DNA: TGTGCCTGGAGATCCCCCAATCGGGACAGGGGACCATATACGCAGTATTTT
CDR3 protein: CAWRSPNRDRGPYTQYF
J gene: TRBJ2-3
D gene: TRBD1
V gene: TRBV30
clone size: NA

CDR3 DNA: TGCGCCAGCAGCCTTCGGACAGACTACGAGCAGTACTTC
CDR3 protein: CASSLRTDYEQYF
J gene: TRBJ2-7
D gene: NA
V gene: TRBV4-1
clone size: once

CDR3 DNA: TGTGCCAGCAGCTTAGGGACTAGCCGGCCCGGTGAGCAGTTCTTC
CDR3 protein: CASSLGTSRPGEQFF
J gene: TRBJ2-1
D gene: TRBD2
V gene: TRBV7-8
clone size: NA

CDR3 DNA: TGTGCCAGCAGCCTCGGGACCGGTGTCACAGATACGCAGTATTTT
CDR3 protein: CASSLGTGVTDTQYF
J gene: TRBJ2-3
D gene: NA
V gene: TRBV9
clone size: NA

CDR3 DNA: TGTGCCAGCAGCTTCCGGGGGGGTACTGAAGCTTTCTTT
CDR3 protein: CASSFRGGTEAFF
J gene: TRBJ1-1
D gene: NA
V gene: TRBV7-8
clone size: NA

CDR3 DNA: TGTGCCTGGAAACACCACTCTGGAAACACCATATATTTT
CDR3 protein: CAWKHHSGNTIYF
J gene: TRBJ1-3
D gene: NA
V gene: TRBV30
clone size: few

CDR3 DNA: TGTGCCAGCAGCGCGAGCGGGAGAGGTACCGGGGAGCTGTTTTTT
CDR3 protein: CASSASGRGTGELFF
J gene: TRBJ2-2
D gene: TRBD2
V gene: TRBV9
clone size: NA

CDR3 DNA: TGTGCCAGTAGTATGGGACTAGCCGCTACCTACGAGCAGTACTTC
CDR3 protein: CASSMGLAATYEQYF
J gene: TRBJ2-7
D gene: TRBD2
V gene: TRBV19
clone size: NA

CDR3 DNA: TGCGCCAGCCAATTTAGGCCGGGACAGGGATCTGAAGCTTTCTTT
CDR3 protein: CASQFRPGQGSEAFF
J gene: TRBJ1-1
D gene: TRBD1
V gene: TRBV5-1
clone size: NA

CDR3 DNA: TGTGCCAGCAGCCTCCGGGACAGGGGGCCGTACGAGCAGTACTTC
CDR3 protein: CASSLRDRGPYEQYF
J gene: TRBJ2-7
D gene: TRBD1
V gene: TRBV4-2
clone size: NA

CDR3 DNA: TGTGCCAGCAGTTTGAGGGGGGCTGGGGCCAACGTCCTGACTTTC
CDR3 protein: CASSLRGAGANVLTF
J gene: TRBJ2-6
D gene: NA
V gene: TRBV27
clone size: NA

CDR3 DNA: TGTGCCAGCAGCCAGGGGACAGGGCGAGGGGGGAATGAGCAGTTCTTC
CDR3 protein: CASSQGTGRGGNEQFF
J gene: TRBJ2-1
D gene: TRBD1
V gene: TRBV11-3
clone size: NA

CDR3 DNA: TGTGCCAGCAGTTTGACGGTTTACCAAGAGACCCAGTACTTC
CDR3 protein: CASSLTVYQETQYF
J gene: TRBJ2-5
D gene: NA
V gene: TRBV2
clone size: NA

CDR3 DNA: TGTGCCAGCAGTACCCCGGGACAGGGATTCAACGAGCAGTACTTC
CDR3 protein: CASSTPGQGFNEQYF
J gene: TRBJ2-7
D gene: TRBD1
V gene: TRBV6-5
clone size: NA

CDR3 DNA: TGTGCCAGCAGGTTTAGGTCTTACGAGCAGTACTTC
CDR3 protein: CASRFRSYEQYF
J gene: TRBJ2-7
D gene: NA
V gene: TRBV2
clone size: NA

CDR3 DNA: TGTGCCAGCAGCCGGACACAGGGTGTGGACACTGAAGCTTTCTTT
CDR3 protein: CASSRTQGVDTEAFF
J gene: TRBJ1-1
D gene: NA
V gene: TRBV7-9
clone size: NA

CDR3 DNA: TGCGCCAGCAGTGAGGGGTCTCTGAGCGAAGGGGAGCAGTACTTC
CDR3 protein: CASSEGSLSEGEQYF
J gene: TRBJ2-7
D gene: NA
V gene: TRBV10-1
clone size: NA

CDR3 DNA: TGCACCAGCAGCCGCCAACTAGCGGGAGGGGTCGACGAGCAGTACTTC
CDR3 protein: CTSSRQLAGGVDEQYF
J gene: TRBJ2-7
D gene: NA
V gene: TRBV1
clone size: NA

CDR3 DNA: TGCGCCAGCAGCTTGGTTAGGACTAGCGGGACGATTGAGCAAGAGACCCAGTACTTC
CDR3 protein: CASSLVRTSGTIEQETQYF
J gene: TRBJ2-5
D gene: TRBD2
V gene: TRBV5-1
clone size: once

CDR3 DNA: TGTGCCAGCAGCAAGACAGGGGATCAGCCCCAGCATTTT
CDR3 protein: CASSKTGDQPQHF
J gene: TRBJ1-5
D gene: TRBD1
V gene: TRBV11-2
clone size: few

CDR3 DNA: TGTGCCAGCGGCCGGGACAGGGAGGATGAGCAGTTCTTC
CDR3 protein: CASGRDREDEQFF
J gene: TRBJ2-1
D gene: TRBD1
V gene: TRBV9
clone size: NA

CDR3 DNA: TGTGCCAGCAGTGAATTCGGATCTAGCGGGAGGGCCTCGAAGTTAACAGATACGCAGTATTTT
CDR3 protein: CASSEFGSSGRASKLTDTQYF
J gene: TRBJ2-3
D gene: TRBD2
V gene: TRBV2
clone size: NA

CDR3 DNA: TGTGCCGTCTCGGGGGTCTCTGGAAACACCATATATTTT
CDR3 protein: CAVSGVSGNTIYF
J gene: TRBJ1-3
D gene: NA
V gene: TRBV10-3
clone size: NA

CDR3 DNA: TGTGCCAGCAGTGGTGGAGTGAGCTCCTACAATGAGCAGTTCTTC
CDR3 protein: CASSGGVSSYNEQFF
J gene: TRBJ2-1
D gene: NA
V gene: TRBV6-1
clone size: NA

CDR3 DNA: TGTGCCAGCAGCGCACCCGACTCCTCCACCGGGGAGCTGTTTTTT
CDR3 protein: CASSAPDSSTGELFF
J gene: TRBJ2-2
D gene: NA
V gene: TRBV5-3
clone size: NA

CDR3 DNA: TGTGCCAGCAGCCTATGGACAGGGGGCGAAGGCAATCAGCCCCAGCATTTT
CDR3 protein: CASSLWTGGEGNQPQHF
J gene: TRBJ1-5
D gene: TRBD1
V gene: TRBV5-6
clone size: NA

CDR3 DNA: TGTGCCAGCAGCTTAGGCCAGGGCAGCTCCTACGAGCAGTACTTC
CDR3 protein: CASSLGQGSSYEQYF
J gene: TRBJ2-7
D gene: NA
V gene: TRBV11-2
clone size: once

CDR3 DNA: TGTGCCAGCAGCCCCGGAGGAGGGGAGACTGAAGCTTTCTTT
CDR3 protein: CASSPGGGETEAFF
J gene: TRBJ1-1
D gene: NA
V gene: TRBV9
clone size: NA

CDR3 DNA: TGTGCCAGCAGCTTAGCACCTCCTAGACAGGCCTCTGGAAACACCGTATATTTT
CDR3 protein: CASSLAPPRQASGNTVYF
J gene: TRBJ1-3
D gene: NA
V gene: TRBV7-8
clone size: NA

CDR3 DNA: TGTGCCAGCAGCCCCTACAGGGCTAATTTCGGAAACACCATATATTTT
CDR3 protein: CASSPYRANFGNTIYF
J gene: TRBJ1-3
D gene: NA
V gene: TRBV7-9
clone size: NA